The clone carrying this T cell receptor beta chain showed up many times. This sample is drawn from a study of T-cell memory formation after mild COVID-19. The germline V gene encodes CDR1 SGHTA and CDR2 FQGNSA. The CDR3 runs 14 residues. V lost 3 bases and J lost 2; bases outside the gene matches: 1. TCRdb analysed the 5' RACE reads with MiXCR anew, one entry per CDR3 protein. The sample has 400,000 to 500,000 distinct CDR3 sequences, approximately 18% seen once. The gene calls are TRBV7-2 and TRBJ1-5, with TRBD1 identical over 7 bases. This TCR was recovered from a man in his late teens or twenties who had mild COVID-19 (a few samples of this study predate the infection). Cell type and time point are not known. Sequenced sample: PBMCs or a T cell subset sorted from them (not recorded which). The CDR3: CASSFTGGNQPQHF. CDR3 nucleotides: TGTGCCAGCAGCTTTACAGGGGGCAATCAGCCCCAGCATTTT. Full variable domain (remainder filled in from reference TRBV7-2 and TRBJ1-5): GAGVSQSPSNKVTEKGKDVELRCDPISGHTALYWYRQSLGQGLEFLIYFQGNSAPDKSGLPSDRFSAERTGGSVSTLTIQRTQQEDSAVYLCASSFTGGNQPQHFGDGTRLSIL.